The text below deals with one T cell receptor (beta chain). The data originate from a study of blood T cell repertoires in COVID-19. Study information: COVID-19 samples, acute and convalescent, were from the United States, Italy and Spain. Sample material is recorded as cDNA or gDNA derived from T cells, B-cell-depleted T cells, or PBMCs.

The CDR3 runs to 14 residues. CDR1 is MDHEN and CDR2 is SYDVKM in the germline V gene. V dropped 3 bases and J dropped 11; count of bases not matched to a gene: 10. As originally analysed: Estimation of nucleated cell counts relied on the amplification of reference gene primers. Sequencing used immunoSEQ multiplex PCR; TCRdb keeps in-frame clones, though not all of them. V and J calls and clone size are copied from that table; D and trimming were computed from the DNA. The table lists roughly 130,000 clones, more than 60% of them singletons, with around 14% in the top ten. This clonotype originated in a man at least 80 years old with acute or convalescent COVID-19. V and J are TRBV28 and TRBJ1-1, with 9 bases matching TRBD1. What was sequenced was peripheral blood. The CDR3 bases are TGTGCCAGCAGTTTGCTCGGACAGGGGTTTGGTGCTTTCTTT. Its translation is CASSLLGQGFGAFF.